This T cell receptor beta chain was obtained from a study of graft-versus-host responses after intestinal transplantation. Background on the study: Every one of the recipients received anti-thymocyte globulin induction and afterwards took tacrolimus and steroids for 3 to 4 years.

As for this clone: Its antigen is as yet unknown.

The repertoire was sequenced with immunoSEQ multiplex PCR; TCRdb's copy has only in-frame clones and lacks some. The sample lists over 10,000 clones, almost 85% occurring once. Findings and limits, study-wide: Allograft clonal ratios (graft-versus-host to host-versus-graft) were high in patients who had graft-donor T cell macrochimerism. Early after transplant, HvG declines were associated with peak levels of circulating GvH clones.

The sample in question was PBMCs, obtained after intestinal transplantation. The sequence derives from a human patient who received an intestinal transplant, so some T cells may come from the graft donor.

CDR3 in amino acids: CAIRDSNQPQHF. CDR3 nucleotides: TGTGCCATCCGAGACAGTAATCAGCCCCAGCATTTT. V is TRBV10-3 and J is TRBJ1-5, with a possible D match to TRBD1 (5 bases). Germline V lookup: CDR1 ENHRY, CDR2 SYGVKD. The CDR3 runs 12 residues. The V gene lost 8 bases and the J gene lost 4 bases, with 9 bases spanning the gap.